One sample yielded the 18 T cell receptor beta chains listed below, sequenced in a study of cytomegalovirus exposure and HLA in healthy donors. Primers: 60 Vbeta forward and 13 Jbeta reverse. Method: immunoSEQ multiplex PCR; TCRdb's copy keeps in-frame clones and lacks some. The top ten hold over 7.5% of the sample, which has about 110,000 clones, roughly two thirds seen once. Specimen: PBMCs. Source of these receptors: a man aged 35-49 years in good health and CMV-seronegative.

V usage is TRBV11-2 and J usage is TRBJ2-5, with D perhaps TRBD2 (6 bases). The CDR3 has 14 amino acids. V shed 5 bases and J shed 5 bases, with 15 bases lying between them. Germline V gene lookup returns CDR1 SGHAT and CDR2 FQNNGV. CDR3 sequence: CASSDRLVGETQYF. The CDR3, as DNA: TGTGCCAGCAGCGATAGACTAGTTGGCGAGACCCAGTACTTC.

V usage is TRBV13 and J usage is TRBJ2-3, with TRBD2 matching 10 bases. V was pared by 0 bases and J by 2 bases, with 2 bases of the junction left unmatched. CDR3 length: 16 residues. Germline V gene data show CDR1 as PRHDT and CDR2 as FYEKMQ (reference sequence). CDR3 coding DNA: TGTGCCAGCAGCTTAGGCCTAGCGGGGGTCACAGATACGCAGTATTTT. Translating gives CASSLGLAGVTDTQYF.

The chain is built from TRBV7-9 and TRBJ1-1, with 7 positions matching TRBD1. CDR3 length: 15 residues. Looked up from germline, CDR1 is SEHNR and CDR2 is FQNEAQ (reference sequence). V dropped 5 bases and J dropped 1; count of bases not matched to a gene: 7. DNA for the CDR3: TGTGCCAGCAGCCTACACAGGGGCGGGAACACTGAAGCTTTCTTT. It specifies CASSLHRGGNTEAFF. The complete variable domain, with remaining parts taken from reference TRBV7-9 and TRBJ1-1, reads DTGVSQNPRHKITKRGQNVTFRCDPISEHNRLYWYRQTLGQGPEFLTYFQNEAQLEKSRLLSDRFSAERPKGSFSTLEIQRTEQGDSAMYLCASSLHRGGNTEAFFGQGTRLTVV.

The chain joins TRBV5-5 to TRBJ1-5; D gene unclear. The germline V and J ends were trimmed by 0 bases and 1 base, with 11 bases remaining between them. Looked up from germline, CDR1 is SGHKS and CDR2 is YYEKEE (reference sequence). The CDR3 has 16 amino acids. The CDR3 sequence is CASSLAPRISNQPQHF. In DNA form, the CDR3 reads TGTGCCAGCAGCTTGGCTCCTAGGATAAGCAATCAGCCCCAGCATTTT.

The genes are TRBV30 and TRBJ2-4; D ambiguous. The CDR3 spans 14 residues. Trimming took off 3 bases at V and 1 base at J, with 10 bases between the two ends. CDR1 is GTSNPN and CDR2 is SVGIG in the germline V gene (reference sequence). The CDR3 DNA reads TGTGCCTGGAGAAGCGCCGGGGCCAAAAACATTCAGTACTTC. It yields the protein CAWRSAGAKNIQYF.

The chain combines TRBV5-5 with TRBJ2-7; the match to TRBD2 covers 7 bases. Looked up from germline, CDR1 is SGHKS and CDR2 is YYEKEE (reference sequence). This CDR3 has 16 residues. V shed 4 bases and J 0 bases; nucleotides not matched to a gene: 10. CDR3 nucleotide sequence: TGTGCCAGCAGCGGGGGAGGGACGGTGAGCTCCTACGAGCAGTACTTC. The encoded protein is CASSGGGTVSSYEQYF. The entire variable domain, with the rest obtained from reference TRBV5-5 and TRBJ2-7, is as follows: DAGVTQSPTHLIKTRGQQVTLRCSPISGHKSVSWYQQVLGQGPQFIFQYYEKEERGRGNFPDRFSARQFPNYSSELNVNALLLGDSALYLCASSGGGTVSSYEQYFGPGTRLTVT.

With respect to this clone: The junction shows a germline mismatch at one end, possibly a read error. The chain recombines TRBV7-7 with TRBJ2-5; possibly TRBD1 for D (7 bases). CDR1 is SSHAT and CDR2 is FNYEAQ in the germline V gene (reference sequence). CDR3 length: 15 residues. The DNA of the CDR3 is TGTGCTAGCAGCCCCAGCCCGACAGGGAGGGAGACCCAGTACTTC. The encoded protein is CASSPSPTGRETQYF.

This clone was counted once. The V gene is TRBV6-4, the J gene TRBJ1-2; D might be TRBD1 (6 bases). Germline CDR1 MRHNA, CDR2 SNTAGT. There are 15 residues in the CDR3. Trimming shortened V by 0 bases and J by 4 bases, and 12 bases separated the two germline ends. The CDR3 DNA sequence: TGTGCCAGCAGTGACTCGGGGACAAATTCCTATGGCTACACCTTC. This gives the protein CASSDSGTNSYGYTF.

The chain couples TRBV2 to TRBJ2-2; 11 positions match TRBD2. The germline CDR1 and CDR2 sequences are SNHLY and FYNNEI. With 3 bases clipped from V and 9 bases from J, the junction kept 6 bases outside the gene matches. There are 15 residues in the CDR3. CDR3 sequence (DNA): TGTGCCAGCAGTGACTCTAGCGGGGGGCCCCGGGAGCTGTTTTTT. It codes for CASSDSSGGPRELFF.

The CDR3: CASSGPERINEQFF. The CDR3 nucleotides read TGTGCCAGCAGCGGCCCGGAGAGGATCAATGAGCAGTTCTTC. The chain joins TRBV7-9 to TRBJ2-1, with no clear D. The germline V gene encodes CDR1 SEHNR and CDR2 FQNEAQ (reference sequence). With 5 bases removed from V and 6 bases from J, the gap between germline ends came to 14 bases. There are 14 residues in the CDR3.

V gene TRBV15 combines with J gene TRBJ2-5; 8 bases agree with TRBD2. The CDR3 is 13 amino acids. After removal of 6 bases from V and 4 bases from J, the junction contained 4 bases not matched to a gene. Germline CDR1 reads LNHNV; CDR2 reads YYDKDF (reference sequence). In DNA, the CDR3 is TGTGCCACCAGTAGCGGGGTCCGAGAGACCCAGTACTTC. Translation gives CATSSGVRETQYF. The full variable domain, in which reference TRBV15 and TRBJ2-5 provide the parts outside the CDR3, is DAMVIQNPRYQVTQFGKPVTLSCSQTLNHNVMYWYQQKSSQAPKLLFHYYDKDFNNEADTPDNFQSRRPNTSFCFLDIRSPGLGDTAMYLCATSSGVRETQYFGPGTRLLVL.

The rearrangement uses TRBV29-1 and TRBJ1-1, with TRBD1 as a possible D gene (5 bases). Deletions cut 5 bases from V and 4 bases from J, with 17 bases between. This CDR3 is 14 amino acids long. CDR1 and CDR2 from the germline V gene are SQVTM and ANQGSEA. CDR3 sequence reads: CSVFPRRGGTEAFF. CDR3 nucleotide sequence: TGCAGCGTTTTCCCCAGGAGGGGCGGCACTGAAGCTTTCTTT.

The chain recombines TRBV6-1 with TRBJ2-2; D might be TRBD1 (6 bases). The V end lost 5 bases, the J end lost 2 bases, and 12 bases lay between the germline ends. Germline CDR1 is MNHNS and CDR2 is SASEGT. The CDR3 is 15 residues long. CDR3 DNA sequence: TGTGCCAGCAGTTTCGGGACATCTAACACCGGGGAGCTGTTTTTT. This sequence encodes CASSFGTSNTGELFF.

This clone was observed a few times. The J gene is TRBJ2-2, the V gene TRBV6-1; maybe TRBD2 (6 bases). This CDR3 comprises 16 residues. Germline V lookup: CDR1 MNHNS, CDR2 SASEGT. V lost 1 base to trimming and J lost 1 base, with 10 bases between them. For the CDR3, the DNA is TGTGCCAGCAGTGAAGGACTAGGGGAGAACACCGGGGAGCTGTTTTTT. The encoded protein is CASSEGLGENTGELFF.

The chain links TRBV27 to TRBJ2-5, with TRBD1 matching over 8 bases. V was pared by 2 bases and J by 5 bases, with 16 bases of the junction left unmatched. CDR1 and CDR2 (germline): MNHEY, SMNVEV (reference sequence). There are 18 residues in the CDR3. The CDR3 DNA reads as TGTGCCAGCAGTTTAGCCAGGGGGCAGAGTGAGAGCAGGGAGACCCAGTACTTC. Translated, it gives CASSLARGQSESRETQYF.

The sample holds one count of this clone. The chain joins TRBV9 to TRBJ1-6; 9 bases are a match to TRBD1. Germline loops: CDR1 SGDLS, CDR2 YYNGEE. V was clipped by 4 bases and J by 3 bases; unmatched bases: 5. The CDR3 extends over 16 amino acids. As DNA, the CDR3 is TGTGCCAGCAGCCCCCGGACAGGGGACTATAATTCACCCCTCCACTTT. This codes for CASSPRTGDYNSPLHF.

This CDR3 reads CASSLEVGGDNEKLFF. The CDR3 bases are TGTGCCAGCAGCTTAGAGGTGGGAGGAGATAATGAAAAACTGTTTTTT. The chain combines TRBV7-6 with TRBJ1-4; unclear D gene. Between the trimmed V and J ends, which lost 1 base and 4 bases, there was a span of 13 bases. This CDR3 region has 16 residues. The germline V gene has CDR1 SGHVS and CDR2 FNYEAQ.

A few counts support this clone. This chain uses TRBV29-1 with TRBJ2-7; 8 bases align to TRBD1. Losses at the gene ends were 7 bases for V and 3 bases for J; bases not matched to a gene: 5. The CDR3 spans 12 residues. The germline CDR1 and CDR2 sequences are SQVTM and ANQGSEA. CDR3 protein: CSAGQGNYEQYF. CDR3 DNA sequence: TGCAGCGCTGGACAGGGAAACTACGAGCAGTACTTC.